Ten or more counts support the clone carrying this T cell receptor beta chain. Time point denoted: sample taken at primary tumor resection. The donor population consisted of approximately 70 patients with untreated, early-stage non-small cell lung cancer. Material for sequencing was whole RNA from tumor, nontumor lung or frozen PBMC, left unsorted. TCRdb reprocessed the 5' RACE reads with MiXCR, giving one entry per CDR3 protein. This table has about 21,000 distinct CDR3 sequences, 4.6% appearing once. The data were obtained in a study of spatial heterogeneity in lung cancer. The TCR originated in a male donor with early-stage non-small cell lung cancer. The material was PBMCs, obtained at surgery.

In nucleotides, the CDR3 is TGTGCCAGCAGCCGGACAGAAAATTCACCCCTCCACTTT. This translates into CASSRTENSPLHF. V and J are TRBV12-3 or TRBV12-4 and TRBJ1-6, with D possibly being TRBD1 (6 bases). V dropped 6 bases and J dropped 7 bases, with 10 bases sitting between them. The CDR3 runs 13 residues.